The 10 T cell receptor beta chains reported below all come from one sample, sequenced in a study of blood T cell repertoires in COVID-19. TCRdb's table, derived via immunoSEQ multiplex PCR, lists solely in-frame clones and lacks some. Here the sample spans about 330,000 clones, about 85% being singletons. The sample consisted of PBMCs or T cells enriched from blood (not recorded which). Every receptor here comes from a woman in her twenties or thirties who had recovered from COVID-19.

The V call is TRBV7-9, the J call TRBJ2-7; no reliable D call. V was pared by 5 bases and J by 3 bases, with 5 bases between. Looked up from germline, CDR1 is SEHNR and CDR2 is FQNEAQ (reference sequence). The CDR3 is 11 amino acids. DNA for the CDR3: TGTGCCAGCAGCGTCCTCTACGAGCAGTACTTC. Protein sequence: CASSVLYEQYF.

This chain links TRBV19 with TRBJ1-2; 7 nucleotides match TRBD1. The germline gives CDR1 LNHDA, CDR2 SQIVND (reference sequence). CDR3 length: 14 amino acids. The junction had 11 bases not matched to a gene; V was cut back by 9 bases and J by 4 bases. The CDR3 DNA reads as TGTGCCAGCAAAGACAGGGCCGCAGGCTATGGCTACACCTTC. It codes for CASKDRAAGYGYTF.

The chain carries TRBV4-2 and TRBJ1-5, with 8 bases aligning to TRBD1. CDR3 size: 16 residues. Germline values: CDR1 LGHNA, CDR2 YNFKEQ. Unmatched junction bases numbered 7, after V lost 3 bases and J lost 3 bases. CDR3 DNA sequence: TGTGCCAGCAGCCATACACCGGACAGGGCCAATCAGCCCCAGCATTTT. As protein: CASSHTPDRANQPQHF.

V usage is TRBV19 and J usage is TRBJ1-2; 10 bases are a match to TRBD1. This CDR3 comprises 15 residues. V was clipped by 4 bases and J by 1 base; unmatched bases: 3. Germline values: CDR1 LNHDA, CDR2 SQIVND (reference sequence). In nucleotides, the CDR3 is TGTGCCAGTAGTACGGACAGGGGGTATAACTATGGCTACACCTTC. It encodes CASSTDRGYNYGYTF. Full variable domain (remainder filled in from reference TRBV19 and TRBJ1-2): DGGITQSPKYLFRKEGQNVTLSCEQNLNHDAMYWYRQDPGQGLRLIYYSQIVNDFQKGDIAEGYSVSREKKESFPLTVTSAQKNPTAFYLCASSTDRGYNYGYTFGSGTRLTVV.

The rearrangement links TRBV9 to TRBJ2-2, with 7 positions matching TRBD1. The germline V gene has CDR1 SGDLS and CDR2 YYNGEE. CDR3 length: 15 residues. Trimming removed 4 bases from V and 5 bases from J; junction bases left unmatched: 8. The CDR3 region has the DNA TGTGCCAGCAGCTTACGACAGGGCACTACCGGGGAGCTGTTTTTT. It translates to CASSLRQGTTGELFF.

The V and J genes are TRBV27 and TRBJ2-5; 10 bases match TRBD1. The length of the CDR3 is 14 residues. The V segment lost 4 bases and the J segment 3 bases; nucleotides outside the gene matches: 2. CDR1 and CDR2 (germline): MNHEY, SMNVEV (reference sequence). Here the CDR3 reads CASSSTGGEETQYF. The CDR3 DNA follows: TGTGCCAGCAGTTCGACAGGGGGCGAAGAGACCCAGTACTTC.

The gene calls are TRBV19 and TRBJ1-4, with 8 positions matching TRBD1. The CDR3 length is 12 residues. V lost 9 bases, J lost 8 bases, and 5 bases stayed unmatched. The germline gives CDR1 LNHDA, CDR2 SQIVND (reference sequence). The CDR3 coding sequence is TGTGCCAGCGGACAGGGAGGCGAAAAACTGTTTTTT. This gives the protein CASGQGGEKLFF.

This clone was seen only once. This chain links TRBV6-5 with TRBJ1-2, with a tentative D call TRBD1 (5 bases). From germline, CDR1 is MNHEY and CDR2 SVGAGI. The V end was cut by 2 bases, the J end by 7 bases, with 14 bases between. The CDR3 totals 14 residues. CDR3 in amino acids: CASSYGGGVGGYTF. CDR3 in DNA: TGTGCCAGCAGTTACGGGGGAGGGGTTGGTGGCTACACCTTC.

The chain joins TRBV3-1 (or the pseudogene TRBV3-2) to TRBJ2-2; 8 positions match TRBD1. J was trimmed by 6 bases and V by 6 bases; bases with no gene match: 12. The germline CDR1 and CDR2 sequences are LGHDT and YNNKEL (reference sequence). CDR3 length: 16 residues. CDR3 in amino acids: CASSLGQGQGAGELFF. CDR3 sequence (DNA): TGTGCCAGCAGTCTAGGACAGGGCCAGGGCGCCGGGGAGCTGTTTTTT.

V usage is TRBV5-5 and J usage is TRBJ1-4, with 8 bases aligning to TRBD1. The CDR3 contains 16 residues. The V and J ends lost 5 bases and 5 bases, in that order; junction bases with no gene match: 11. Germline V gene sequence: CDR1 SGHKS, CDR2 YYEKEE (reference sequence). CDR3 region: CASRTLGQGQNEKLFF. CDR3 DNA sequence: TGTGCCAGCAGAACCCTTGGACAGGGACAAAATGAAAAACTGTTTTTT.